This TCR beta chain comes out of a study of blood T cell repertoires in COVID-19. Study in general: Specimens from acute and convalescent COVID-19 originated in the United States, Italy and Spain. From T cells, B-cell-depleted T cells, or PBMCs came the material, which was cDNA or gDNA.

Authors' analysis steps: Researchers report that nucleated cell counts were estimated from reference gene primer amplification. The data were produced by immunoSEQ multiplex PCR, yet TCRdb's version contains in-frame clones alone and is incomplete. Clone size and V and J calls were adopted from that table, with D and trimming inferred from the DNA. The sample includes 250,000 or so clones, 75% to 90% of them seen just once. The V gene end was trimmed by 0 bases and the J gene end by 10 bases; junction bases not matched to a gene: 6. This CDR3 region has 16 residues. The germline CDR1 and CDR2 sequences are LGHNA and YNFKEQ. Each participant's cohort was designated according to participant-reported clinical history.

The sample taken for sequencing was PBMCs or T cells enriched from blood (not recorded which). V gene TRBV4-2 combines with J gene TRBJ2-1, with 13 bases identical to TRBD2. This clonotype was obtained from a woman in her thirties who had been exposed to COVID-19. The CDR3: CASSQDSGLAGDEQFF. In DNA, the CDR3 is TGTGCCAGCAGCCAAGATTCAGGACTAGCGGGAGACGAGCAGTTCTTC.